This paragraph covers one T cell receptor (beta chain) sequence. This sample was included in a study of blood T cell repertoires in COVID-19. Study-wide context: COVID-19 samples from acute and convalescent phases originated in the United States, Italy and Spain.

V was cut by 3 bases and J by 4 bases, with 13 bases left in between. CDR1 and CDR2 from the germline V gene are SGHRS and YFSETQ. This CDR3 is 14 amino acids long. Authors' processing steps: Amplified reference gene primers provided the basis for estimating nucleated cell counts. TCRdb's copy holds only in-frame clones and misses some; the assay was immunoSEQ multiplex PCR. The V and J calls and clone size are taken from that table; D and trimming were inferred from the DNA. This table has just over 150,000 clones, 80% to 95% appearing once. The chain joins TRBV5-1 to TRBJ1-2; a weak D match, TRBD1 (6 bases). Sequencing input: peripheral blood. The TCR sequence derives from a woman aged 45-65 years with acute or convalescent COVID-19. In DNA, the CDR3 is TGCGCCAGCAGCTCGGATCGACAGGCCTATGGCTACACCTTC. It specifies CASSSDRQAYGYTF.